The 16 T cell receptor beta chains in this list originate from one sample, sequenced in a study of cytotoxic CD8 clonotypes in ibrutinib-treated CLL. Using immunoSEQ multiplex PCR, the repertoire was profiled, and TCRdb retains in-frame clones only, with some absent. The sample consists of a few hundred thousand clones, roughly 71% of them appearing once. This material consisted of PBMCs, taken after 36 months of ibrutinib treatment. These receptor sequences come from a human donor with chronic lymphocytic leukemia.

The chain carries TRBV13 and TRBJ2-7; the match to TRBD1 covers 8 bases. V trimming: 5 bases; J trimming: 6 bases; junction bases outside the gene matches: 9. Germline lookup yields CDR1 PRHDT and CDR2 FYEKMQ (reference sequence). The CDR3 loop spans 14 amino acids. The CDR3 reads CASSPGTGAREQYF. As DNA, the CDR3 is TGTGCCAGCAGCCCGGGGACAGGTGCACGCGAGCAGTACTTC. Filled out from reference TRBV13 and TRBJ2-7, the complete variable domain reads AAGVIQSPRHLIKEKRETATLKCYPIPRHDTVYWYQQGPGQDPQFLISFYEKMQSDKGSIPDRFSAQQFSDYHSELNMSSLELGDSALYFCASSPGTGAREQYFGPGTRLTVT.

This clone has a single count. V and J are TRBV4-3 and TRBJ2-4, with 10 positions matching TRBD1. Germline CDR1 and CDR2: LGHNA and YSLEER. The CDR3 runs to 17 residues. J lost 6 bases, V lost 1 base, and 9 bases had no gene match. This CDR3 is CASSQAPGTGASNIQYF. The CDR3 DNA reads TGCGCCAGCAGCCAAGCGCCAGGGACAGGGGCATCAAACATTCAGTACTTC.

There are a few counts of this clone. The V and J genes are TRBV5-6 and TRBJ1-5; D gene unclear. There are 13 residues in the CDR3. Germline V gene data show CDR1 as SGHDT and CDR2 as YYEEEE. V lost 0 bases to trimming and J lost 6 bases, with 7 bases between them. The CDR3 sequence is CASSLARGQPQHF. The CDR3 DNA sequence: TGTGCCAGCAGCTTGGCCCGGGGTCAGCCCCAGCATTTT.

This CDR3 reads CASSPTPRETEAFF. For the CDR3, the DNA is TGTGCCAGCAGCCCTACACCGAGGGAAACTGAAGCTTTCTTT. The chain couples TRBV21-1 to TRBJ1-1. TRBV21-1 is a documented pseudogene. This CDR3 is 14 amino acids long.

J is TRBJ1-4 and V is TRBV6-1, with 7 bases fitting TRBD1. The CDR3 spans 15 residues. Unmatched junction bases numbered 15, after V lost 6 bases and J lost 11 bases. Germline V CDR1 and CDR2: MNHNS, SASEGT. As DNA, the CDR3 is TGTGCCAGCAGCCCTAGACAGGGCGTACTCCGGAAACTGTTTTTT. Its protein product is CASSPRQGVLRKLFF.

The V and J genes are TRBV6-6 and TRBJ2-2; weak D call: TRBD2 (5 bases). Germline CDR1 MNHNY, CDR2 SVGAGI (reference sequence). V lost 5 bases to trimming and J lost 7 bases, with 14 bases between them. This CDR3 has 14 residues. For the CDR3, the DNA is TGTGCCAGCAGTCTTACTAGGATGGGCGGGGAGCTGTTTTTT. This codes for CASSLTRMGGELFF.

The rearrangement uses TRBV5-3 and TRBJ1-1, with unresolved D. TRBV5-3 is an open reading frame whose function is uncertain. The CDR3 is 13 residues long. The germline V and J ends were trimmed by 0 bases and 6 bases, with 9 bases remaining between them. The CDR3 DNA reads TGTGCCAGAAGCTTGGTGTCAGCCCCTGAAGCTTTCTTT. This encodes CARSLVSAPEAFF.

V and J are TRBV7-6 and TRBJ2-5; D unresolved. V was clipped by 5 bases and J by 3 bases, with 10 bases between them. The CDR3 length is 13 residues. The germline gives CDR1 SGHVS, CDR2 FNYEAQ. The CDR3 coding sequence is TGTGCCAGCAGCCCAGCTGGCAAAGAGACCCAGTACTTC. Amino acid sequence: CASSPAGKETQYF.

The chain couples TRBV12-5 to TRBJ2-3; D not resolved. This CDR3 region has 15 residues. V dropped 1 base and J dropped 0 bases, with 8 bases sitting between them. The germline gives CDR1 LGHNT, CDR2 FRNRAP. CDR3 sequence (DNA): TGTGCTAGTGGTTTGGACAGACCTAGCACAGATACGCAGTATTTT. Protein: CASGLDRPSTDTQYF. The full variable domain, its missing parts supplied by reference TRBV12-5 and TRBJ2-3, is DARVTQTPRHKVTEMGQEVTMRCQPILGHNTVFWYRQTMMQGLELLAYFRNRAPLDDSGMPKDRFSAEMPDATLATLKIQPSEPRDSAVYFCASGLDRPSTDTQYFGPGTRLTVL.

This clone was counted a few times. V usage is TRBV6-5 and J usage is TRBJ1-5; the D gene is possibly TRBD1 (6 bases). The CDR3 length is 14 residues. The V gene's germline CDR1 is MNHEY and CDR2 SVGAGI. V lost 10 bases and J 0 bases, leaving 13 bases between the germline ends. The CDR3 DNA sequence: TGTGCCACCAAGACAGGAAATAGCAATCAGCCCCAGCATTTT. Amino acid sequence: CATKTGNSNQPQHF.

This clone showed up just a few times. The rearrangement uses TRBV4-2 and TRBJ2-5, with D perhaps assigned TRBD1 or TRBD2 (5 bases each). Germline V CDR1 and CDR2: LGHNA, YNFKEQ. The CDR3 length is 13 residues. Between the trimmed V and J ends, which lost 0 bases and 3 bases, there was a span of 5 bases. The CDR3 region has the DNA TGTGCCAGCAGCCAAGAGGGGGAAGAGACCCAGTACTTC. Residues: CASSQEGEETQYF.

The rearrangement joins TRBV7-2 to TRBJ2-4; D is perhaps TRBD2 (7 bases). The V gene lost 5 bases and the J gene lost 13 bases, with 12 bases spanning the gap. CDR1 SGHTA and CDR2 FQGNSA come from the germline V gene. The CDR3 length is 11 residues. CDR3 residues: CASSEGGGQYF. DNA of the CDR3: TGTGCCAGCAGCGAAGGGGGAGGGCAGTACTTC. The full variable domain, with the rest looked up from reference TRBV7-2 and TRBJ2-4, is GAGVSQSPSNKVTEKGKDVELRCDPISGHTALYWYRQSLGQGLEFLIYFQGNSAPDKSGLPSDRFSAERTGGSVSTLTIQRTQQEDSAVYLCASSEGGGQYFGAGTRLSVL.

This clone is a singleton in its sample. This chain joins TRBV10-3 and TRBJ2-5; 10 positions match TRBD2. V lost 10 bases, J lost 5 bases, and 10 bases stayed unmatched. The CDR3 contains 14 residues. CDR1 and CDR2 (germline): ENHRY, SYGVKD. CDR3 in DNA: TGTGCCACCGGGATTAGCGGGGGGCGGGAGACCCAGTACTTC. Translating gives CATGISGGRETQYF.

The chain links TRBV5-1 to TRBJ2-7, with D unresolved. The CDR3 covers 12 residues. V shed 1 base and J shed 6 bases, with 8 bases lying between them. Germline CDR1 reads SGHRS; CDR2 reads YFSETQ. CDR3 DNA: TGCGCCAGCAGCTTGATAGGGCTCGAGCAGTACTTC. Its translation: CASSLIGLEQYF.

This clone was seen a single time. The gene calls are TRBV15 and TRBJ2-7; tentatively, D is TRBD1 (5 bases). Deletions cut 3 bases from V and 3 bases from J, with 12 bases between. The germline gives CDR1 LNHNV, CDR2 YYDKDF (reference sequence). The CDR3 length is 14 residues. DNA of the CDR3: TGTGCCACCAGCAGTCTTTTAGGGGTCTACGAGCAGTACTTC. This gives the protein CATSSLLGVYEQYF.

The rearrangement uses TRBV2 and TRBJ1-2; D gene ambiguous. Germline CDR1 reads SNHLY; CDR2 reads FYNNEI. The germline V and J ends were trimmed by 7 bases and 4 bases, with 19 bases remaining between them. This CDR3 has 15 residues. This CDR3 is CASTLLEGSIYGYTF. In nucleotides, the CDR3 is TGTGCCAGCACCCTCCTGGAGGGTTCTATCTATGGCTACACCTTC.